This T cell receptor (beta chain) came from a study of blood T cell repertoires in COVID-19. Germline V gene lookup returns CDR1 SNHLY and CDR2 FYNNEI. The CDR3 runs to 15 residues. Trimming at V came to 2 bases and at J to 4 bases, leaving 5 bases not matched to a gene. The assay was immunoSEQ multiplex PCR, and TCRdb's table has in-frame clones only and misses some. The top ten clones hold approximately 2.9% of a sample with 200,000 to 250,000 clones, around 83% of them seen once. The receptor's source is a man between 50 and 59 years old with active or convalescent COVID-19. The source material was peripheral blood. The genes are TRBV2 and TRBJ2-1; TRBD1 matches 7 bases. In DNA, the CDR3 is TGTGCCAGCAGTGAACTGGGACAGCGGTACAATGAGCAGTTCTTC. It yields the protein CASSELGQRYNEQFF.